This passage covers 21 T cell receptor beta chains from one sample sequenced in a study of shared clonotypes between healthy human individuals. This table comes from immunoSEQ multiplex PCR, and its TCRdb copy is limited to in-frame clones, with some not included. The profile shows hundreds of thousands of clones, about 95% of them singletons. Sequencing was done on a sample of naive CD4+ T cells sorted from blood. Subset here: CD45RA+ positively selected. These receptors were taken from a woman aged 25 to 39 in good health.

With regard to this clone: Additional DNA sequences in this sample encode the identical CDR3. The genes are TRBV18 and TRBJ1-1; D not resolved. Trimming left V 3 bases short and J 1 base short, with 6 bases between. Germline-derived CDR1 and CDR2 are KGHSH and LQKENI. The CDR3 length is 13 residues. The CDR3 loop reads CASSPQENTEAFF. The CDR3 DNA is TGTGCCAGCTCACCCCAGGAGAACACTGAAGCTTTCTTT.

The CDR3 here is CASSFQANYGYTF. CDR3 sequence (DNA): TGCGCCAGCAGCTTCCAGGCCAACTATGGCTACACCTTC. The chain links TRBV5-1 to TRBJ1-2, with D hard to call. V lost 2 bases and J lost 2, with 7 bases in between. This CDR3 has 13 residues. Per the germline V gene, CDR1 is SGHRS and CDR2 is YFSETQ.

The chain employs TRBV20-1 and TRBJ2-2; D is ambiguous. Germline loops: CDR1 DFQATT, CDR2 SNEGSKA (reference sequence). This CDR3 spans 9 amino acids. The CDR3 coding sequence is TGCCGGAACACCGGGGAGCTGTTTTTT. The encoded protein is CRNTGELFF.

V and J are TRBV21-1 and TRBJ2-3; no DNA check was done on the table's D call, TRBD1. TRBV21-1 is noted as a pseudogene. CDR3 length equals 14 residues. The CDR3 loop is CAIRQGVGSDTQYF. CDR3 DNA: TGTGCCATCAGACAGGGGGTAGGCTCAGATACGCAGTATTTT.

The V gene is TRBV5-1, the J gene TRBJ2-7; 12 bases agree with TRBD2. The ends lost 3 bases at V and 0 bases at J; junction bases unmatched: 7. The V gene's germline CDR1 is SGHRS and CDR2 YFSETQ. The CDR3 contains 17 residues. CDR3 bases: TGCGCCAGCAGCTCACAAAAGACTAGCGGGAGCTCCTACGAGCAGTACTTC. It translates to CASSSQKTSGSSYEQYF.

The rearrangement uses TRBV28 and TRBJ1-1; D call uncertain. The CDR3 runs 14 residues. Germline V gene lookup returns CDR1 MDHEN and CDR2 SYDVKM. The V end was cut by 5 bases, the J end by 11 bases, with 21 bases between. The CDR3 loop is CASSIPTAFQDAFF. CDR3 DNA: TGTGCCAGCAGTATCCCGACGGCGTTCCAGGATGCTTTCTTT.

Only a few counts were recorded for this clone. The chain has TRBV28 and TRBJ2-7, with TRBD2 matching 9 bases. Per the germline V gene, CDR1 is MDHEN and CDR2 is SYDVKM. Trimming took 10 bases from V and 7 from J; bases not matched to a gene: 11. The CDR3 loop spans 13 amino acids. The CDR3 DNA is TGTGCCATCAGAGCGGGAGGCGGGGAGGAGCAGTACTTC. As protein: CAIRAGGGEEQYF. Together with reference TRBV28 and TRBJ2-7, the CDR3 gives the full variable domain: DVKVTQSSRYLVKRTGEKVFLECVQDMDHENMFWYRQDPGLGLRLIYFSYDVKMKEKGDIPEGYSVSREKKERFSLILESASTNQTSMYLCAIRAGGGEEQYFGPGTRLTVT.

The chain has TRBV5-1 and TRBJ2-3; 10 nucleotides agree with TRBD1. The germline gives CDR1 SGHRS, CDR2 YFSETQ. Trimming took 3 bases from V and 3 from J; bases not matched to a gene: 4. CDR3 length: 15 amino acids. This CDR3 is CASSSEGQGTDTQYF. In DNA form, the CDR3 reads TGCGCCAGCAGCTCGGAGGGACAGGGGACAGATACGCAGTATTTT.

The V and J genes are TRBV7-3 and TRBJ2-3; unclear D gene. The CDR3 spans 11 residues. V lost 2 bases and J lost 6, with 3 bases in between. From germline, CDR1 is SGHTA and CDR2 FQGTGA. The CDR3 nucleotides are TGTGCCAGCAGCTTAGCGGATACGCAGTATTTT. It codes for CASSLADTQYF.

The J gene is TRBJ1-5, the V gene TRBV4-2; 7 bases line up with TRBD1. Per the germline V gene, CDR1 is LGHNA and CDR2 is YNFKEQ. The CDR3 is made up of 18 amino acids. The trim removed 4 bases at V and 2 bases at J, leaving 14 bases unmatched. CDR3 sequence: CASSPRVDRHRGNQPQHF. The CDR3 nucleotides are TGTGCCAGCAGCCCAAGGGTGGACAGGCACAGGGGCAATCAGCCCCAGCATTTT.

This chain joins TRBV18 and TRBJ1-1, with TRBD1 matching over 9 bases. Trimming took 4 bases from V and 3 from J; bases not matched to a gene: 6. This CDR3 has 15 residues. Germline lookup yields CDR1 KGHSH and CDR2 LQKENI. The DNA for the CDR3 is TGTGCCAGCTCACAATACAGGGGGCTGGACACTGAAGCTTTCTTT. Encoded protein: CASSQYRGLDTEAFF.

The chain couples TRBV19 to TRBJ2-7; a weak D match, TRBD2 (6 bases). There are 14 residues in the CDR3. V was clipped by 4 bases and J by 3 bases, with 13 bases between them. Germline V gene lookup returns CDR1 LNHDA and CDR2 SQIVND (reference sequence). The CDR3 here is CASSKKTRSYEQYF. The CDR3 DNA reads as TGTGCCAGTAGTAAGAAGACTAGGAGCTACGAGCAGTACTTC.

This chain's CDR3 is CASTREGGTNNEQFF. CDR3 in DNA: TGTGCCAGCACCCGGGAGGGGGGCACTAACAATGAGCAGTTCTTC. J is TRBJ2-1 and V is TRBV5-4, with TRBD2 identical over 8 bases. J gave up 5 bases and V 6 bases, and 10 bases lay outside the gene matches. The CDR3 runs to 15 residues. The V gene's germline CDR1 is SGHNT and CDR2 YYREEE (reference sequence).

V is TRBV27 and J is TRBJ2-7; possibly TRBD1 for D (7 bases). Germline loops: CDR1 MNHEY, CDR2 SMNVEV (reference sequence). V dropped 4 bases and J dropped 3 bases, with 13 bases sitting between them. The CDR3 has 14 residues. The CDR3 nucleotides read TGTGCCAGCAGTTGGGCGGGACAGATCTACGAGCAGTACTTC. Protein sequence: CASSWAGQIYEQYF.

This clone is a singleton in its sample. The chain combines TRBV7-9 with TRBJ2-3; TRBD2 matches at 10 bases. Germline V CDR1 and CDR2: SEHNR, FQNEAQ (reference sequence). The CDR3 runs to 15 residues. Unmatched junction bases numbered 11, after V lost 8 bases and J lost 6 bases. The DNA for the CDR3 is TGTGCCAGCCAACGGACTAGCGGCCTCCCGGATACGCAGTATTTT. It is translated as CASQRTSGLPDTQYF.

The V call is TRBV5-1, the J call TRBJ1-3; D not certain. The germline V gene has CDR1 SGHRS and CDR2 YFSETQ. V was pared by 1 base and J by 3 bases, with 8 bases between. The CDR3 totals 14 residues. CDR3 in amino acids: CASSLYTGGNTIYF. The CDR3 DNA is TGCGCCAGCAGCTTGTATACGGGTGGAAACACCATATATTTT.

The V and J genes are TRBV19 and TRBJ1-3, with no clear D. Germline V CDR1 and CDR2: LNHDA, SQIVND (reference sequence). V gave up 4 bases and J gave up 0 bases, with 7 bases separating them. The CDR3 runs 14 residues. CDR3 nucleotide sequence: TGTGCCAGTAGTAAAGAGAGCTCTGGAAACACCATATATTTT. It yields the protein CASSKESSGNTIYF.

As to this clone: In the same sample, other DNA sequences code for this CDR3. This chain joins TRBV18 and TRBJ1-1; a weak D match, TRBD1 (5 bases). Per the germline V gene, CDR1 is KGHSH and CDR2 is LQKENI. This CDR3 has 14 residues. The V end was cut by 3 bases, the J end by 0 bases, with 8 bases between. The CDR3 is CASSPGQMNTEAFF. DNA of the CDR3: TGTGCCAGCTCACCGGGGCAGATGAACACTGAAGCTTTCTTT.

V is TRBV28 and J is TRBJ2-7; 13 positions match TRBD2. The CDR3 loop spans 19 amino acids. Per germline, CDR1 MDHEN and CDR2 SYDVKM. J lost 2 bases, V lost 2 bases, and 12 bases had no gene match. The chain's CDR3 is CASSLKIGLAGVPAYEQYF. CDR3 nucleotide sequence: TGTGCCAGCAGTTTAAAAATCGGACTAGCGGGAGTTCCTGCCTACGAGCAGTACTTC.

This clone was seen a few times. The rearrangement links TRBV29-1 to TRBJ2-1; D remains ambiguous. The V gene's germline CDR1 is SQVTM and CDR2 ANQGSEA. The CDR3 totals 10 residues. The CDR3 sequence: CSFGDNEQFF. DNA of the CDR3: TGCAGTTTTGGGGACAATGAGCAGTTCTTC.

This chain uses TRBV7-9 with TRBJ1-1; D unresolved. Deletions cut 6 bases from V and 9 bases from J, with 17 bases between. The CDR3 contains 13 residues. Germline V gives CDR1 SEHNR, CDR2 FQNEAQ (reference sequence). The CDR3 is CASSQSEQPKAFF. CDR3 DNA sequence: TGTGCCAGCAGTCAATCCGAACAGCCGAAAGCTTTCTTT.